The next 21 T cell receptor beta chains were all read from a single sample in a study of T-cell memory formation after mild COVID-19. MiXCR, run by TCRdb on the 5' RACE reads, gives a single entry per CDR3 protein. The sample has about 350,000 distinct CDR3 sequences, 25% to 30% seen once. The sequencing input was PBMCs or a T cell subset sorted from them (not recorded which). All receptors derive from an adult woman who had mild COVID-19 (a few samples of this study predate the infection). Cell type and time point are not known.

This chain uses TRBV29-1 with TRBJ2-1; 7 positions agree with TRBD1. After removal of 2 bases from V and 8 bases from J, the junction contained 9 bases not matched to a gene. CDR1 and CDR2 from the germline V gene are SQVTM and ANQGSEA. CDR3 length: 14 residues. The CDR3 loop reads CSVEMETGMYEQFF. The CDR3 DNA reads TGCAGCGTTGAAATGGAGACAGGGATGTATGAGCAGTTCTTC.

The chain is built from TRBV4-3 and TRBJ2-2, with a tentative D call TRBD2 (6 bases). Germline assignment: CDR1 LGHNA and CDR2 YSLEER. V lost 4 bases, J lost 5 bases, and 17 bases lay in between. This CDR3 has 16 residues. CDR3 sequence: CASSPEWAGRTGELFF. DNA of the CDR3: TGCGCCAGCAGCCCAGAGTGGGCGGGACGAACCGGGGAGCTGTTTTTT.

This clonotype was counted between two and nine times. CDR3 protein: CASSQSGALSYEQYF. CDR3 coding DNA: TGTGCCAGCAGTCAGAGCGGGGCCCTTTCCTACGAGCAGTACTTC. The gene calls are TRBV6-2 or TRBV6-3 and TRBJ2-7, with 7 bases lining up with TRBD2. Germline CDR1 is MNHEY and CDR2 is SVGEGT. The CDR3 runs to 15 residues. V shed 5 bases, J shed 1 base, and the junction held 8 bases outside the gene matches.

CDR3 nucleotides: TGTGCCAGCAGCCCGGACTATTCCCCTTATGGCTACACCTTC. Its protein product is CASSPDYSPYGYTF. The chain recombines TRBV7-2 with TRBJ1-2; D is unresolved. This CDR3 has 14 amino acids. Trimming pared 5 bases from V and 5 bases from J, leaving 15 bases between. CDR1 is SGHTA, CDR2 FQGNSA, per germline.

V and J are TRBV10-3 and TRBJ1-1; D unresolved. The CDR3 contains 13 residues. Germline CDR1 reads ENHRY; CDR2 reads SYGVKD. V gave up 3 bases and J gave up 2 bases, with 7 bases separating them. CDR3 nucleotide sequence: TGTGCCATCAGTGAAAACCATAACACTGAAGCTTTCTTT. Translation gives CAISENHNTEAFF.

The chain joins TRBV3-1 to TRBJ2-1; no firm D call. V was clipped by 1 base and J by 10 bases, with 8 bases between them. The CDR3 has 12 amino acids. CDR1 and CDR2 (germline): LGHDT, YNNKEL (reference sequence). DNA for the CDR3: TGTGCCAGCAGCCAAGGACGTGGGGAGCAGTTCTTC. Translation gives CASSQGRGEQFF.

This clonotype came up a few times. This rearrangement joins TRBV6-6 to TRBJ1-4; no reliable D call. The CDR3 sequence is 11 residues long. Trimming pared 2 bases from V and 8 bases from J, leaving 3 bases between. The germline gives CDR1 MNHNY, CDR2 SVGAGI (reference sequence). CDR3 region: CASSYGEKLFF. In DNA form, the CDR3 reads TGTGCCAGCAGTTACGGGGAAAAACTGTTTTTT.

The chain uses TRBV19 and TRBJ2-3; no reliable D call. Trimming shortened V by 10 bases and J by 2 bases, and 13 bases separated the two germline ends. CDR3 length: 13 residues. Germline V CDR1 and CDR2: LNHDA, SQIVND (reference sequence). The CDR3 region is CATSGMDTDTQYF. The CDR3 DNA reads as TGTGCCACCTCGGGTATGGACACAGATACGCAGTATTTT.

This clonotype was seen more than once but under ten times. The rearrangement joins TRBV5-1 to TRBJ2-1; D not certain. Per germline, CDR1 SGHRS and CDR2 YFSETQ. V lost 7 bases, J lost 2 bases, and 7 bases lay in between. The CDR3 length is 12 residues. CDR3 sequence reads: CASAGAYNEQFF. In nucleotides, the CDR3 is TGCGCCAGCGCTGGGGCCTACAATGAGCAGTTCTTC. Looking up the rest from reference TRBV5-1 and TRBJ2-1 gives the full variable domain: KAGVTQTPRYLIKTRGQQVTLSCSPISGHRSVSWYQQTPGQGLQFLFEYFSETQRNKGNFPGRFSGRQFSNSRSEMNVSTLELGDSALYLCASAGAYNEQFFGPGTRLTVL.

This chain connects TRBV29-1 to TRBJ1-1; D might be TRBD1 (5 bases). Trimming took 7 bases from V and 0 from J, leaving 12 bases between them. The CDR3 loop spans 13 amino acids. Germline CDR1 SQVTM, CDR2 ANQGSEA. The CDR3 reads CSARQLLNTEAFF. The CDR3 DNA reads TGCAGCGCACGACAGCTCCTGAACACTGAAGCTTTCTTT. Variable domain in full (rest from reference TRBV29-1 and TRBJ1-1): SAVISQKPSRDICQRGTSLTIQCQVDSQVTMMFWYRQQPGQSLTLIATANQGSEATYESGFVIDKFPISRPNLTFSTLTVSNMSPEDSSIYLCSARQLLNTEAFFGQGTRLTVV.

V and J are TRBV6-1 and TRBJ1-1, with a tentative D call TRBD1 (5 bases). CDR1 is MNHNS, CDR2 SASEGT, per germline. Trimming took off 8 bases at V and 0 bases at J, with 13 bases between the two ends. This CDR3 comprises 14 residues. The CDR3 nucleotides are TGTGCCAGCCAGGTGACAGTATTGAACACTGAAGCTTTCTTT. The encoded protein is CASQVTVLNTEAFF.

The chain has TRBV7-3 and TRBJ2-2; D is unclear. The ends were cut back, 5 bases at V and 2 bases at J, with 9 bases in the middle. This CDR3 is 14 amino acids long. CDR1 is SGHTA, CDR2 FQGTGA, per germline. As DNA, the CDR3 is TGTGCCAGCAGCCGTCTAGGAAACACCGGGGAGCTGTTTTTT. It yields the protein CASSRLGNTGELFF.

The chain carries TRBV7-2 and TRBJ1-1; TRBD1 might be the D (6 bases). Trimming pared 5 bases from V and 4 bases from J, leaving 14 bases between. CDR3 size: 14 residues. Germline CDR1 is SGHTA and CDR2 is FQGNSA. CDR3 DNA: TGTGCCAGCAGCCCACAGGGAGGGCGCACTGAAGCTTTCTTT. Its translation: CASSPQGGRTEAFF.

V usage is TRBV7-9 and J usage is TRBJ1-1; no clear D. The germline V and J ends were trimmed by 6 bases and 0 bases, with 8 bases remaining between them. The length of the CDR3 is 13 residues. CDR1 is SEHNR and CDR2 is FQNEAQ in the germline V gene (reference sequence). CDR3 DNA sequence: TGTGCCAGCAGGAGCCTCATGAACACTGAAGCTTTCTTT. Its translation: CASRSLMNTEAFF.

The V and J genes are TRBV5-4 and TRBJ1-1; TRBD1 aligns across 8 bases. The CDR3 consists of 13 residues. V shed 5 bases, J shed 11 bases, and the junction held 11 bases outside the gene matches. From germline, CDR1 is SGHNT and CDR2 YYREEE (reference sequence). CDR3 region: CASSRDRGRRAFF. The CDR3 DNA sequence: TGTGCCAGCAGTCGTGACAGGGGACGACGTGCTTTCTTT. Based on the CDR3 plus reference TRBV5-4 and TRBJ1-1, the full variable domain is ETGVTQSPTHLIKTRGQQVTLRCSSQSGHNTVSWYQQALGQGPQFIFQYYREEENGRGNFPPRFSGLQFPNYSSELNVNALELDDSALYLCASSRDRGRRAFFGQGTRLTVV.

This chain links TRBV2 with TRBJ2-7; maybe TRBD2 (5 bases). V was shortened by 5 bases and J by 12 bases, with 20 bases between the two germline ends. The CDR3 covers 13 residues. The germline V gene encodes CDR1 SNHLY and CDR2 FYNNEI. The CDR3 coding sequence is TGTGCCAGCAGTCCCAGGACGGATTACGAGGGGTACTTC. Its translation is CASSPRTDYEGYF. Full variable domain (rest looked up from reference TRBV2 and TRBJ2-7): EPEVTQTPSHQVTQMGQEVILRCVPISNHLYFYWYRQILGQKVEFLVSFYNNEISEKSEIFDDQFSVERPDGSNFTLKIRSTKLEDSAMYFCASSPRTDYEGYFGPGTRLTVT.

This chain uses TRBV12-3 or TRBV12-4 with TRBJ2-1; 7 bases match TRBD1. This CDR3 is built from 15 residues. The V and J ends lost 6 bases and 0 bases, in that order; junction bases with no gene match: 5. The CDR3 protein is CASRVTGSSYNEQFF. CDR3 DNA sequence: TGTGCCAGCAGAGTGACAGGGAGCTCCTACAATGAGCAGTTCTTC.

V gene TRBV20-1 combines with J gene TRBJ2-5; the D is unclear. The V gene lost 5 bases and the J gene lost 10 bases, with 14 bases spanning the gap. CDR3 length: 11 residues. CDR1 is DFQATT and CDR2 is SNEGSKA in the germline V gene (reference sequence). The CDR3 sequence is CSASAPKVQYF. In DNA form, the CDR3 reads TGCAGTGCTTCCGCCCCCAAGGTCCAGTACTTC.

The chain recombines TRBV5-6 with TRBJ1-1; unclear D gene. V lost 2 bases, J lost 6 bases, and 11 bases lay in between. The CDR3 spans 13 residues. Germline-derived CDR1 and CDR2 are SGHDT and YYEEEE. CDR3 amino acids: CASSFPRVPEAFF. The CDR3 region has the DNA TGTGCCAGCAGCTTCCCTAGGGTACCTGAAGCTTTCTTT.

The genes are TRBV7-9 and TRBJ2-1; the D is unclear. Trimming removed 8 bases at V and 9 bases at J, with 8 bases between. Germline V gene sequence: CDR1 SEHNR, CDR2 FQNEAQ (reference sequence). The CDR3 has 10 amino acids. CDR3 sequence reads: CASPGGEQFF. CDR3 bases: TGTGCCAGCCCCGGCGGTGAGCAGTTCTTC.

This clonotype was seen a few times. A read error may account for a junction end that differs from germline. CDR3 bases: TGTGCCAGCAGCGTAGCGGGAGGATCAGATACGCAGTATTTT. Protein product: CASSVAGGSDTQYF. The V gene is TRBV7-9, the J gene TRBJ2-3; 10 bases fit TRBD2. Looked up from germline, CDR1 is SEHNR and CDR2 is FQNEAQ (reference sequence). The CDR3 sequence is 14 residues long.